The entry that follows covers one T cell receptor (beta chain) sequence. Antigen specificity is unknown. Naive CD8 cells lacked CD45RO, underwent positive selection for CCR7 and left out terminally differentiated effector memory CD45RA+ cells. HIV-negative, healthy adults without recent acute infections or vaccinations were the donors. Trimming left V 4 bases short and J 2 bases short, with 14 bases between. Looked up from germline, CDR1 is LNHNV and CDR2 is YYDKDF (reference sequence). The CDR3 loop spans 16 amino acids. Sequencing used immunoSEQ multiplex PCR; TCRdb keeps in-frame clones, though not all of them. The sample contains about 680,000 clones, about 91% of which appear only once. This specimen comes from a study of shared clonotypes between healthy human individuals. Overall study context: The composition of the donors was two women and three men aged 18 to 49. Study observations and caveats: Naive subsets tended to show greater estimated richness than memory subsets. Naive CD4 clonotypes were shared across a handful of donors at about 5%.

V usage is TRBV15 and J usage is TRBJ2-2; the D gene could be TRBD1 or TRBD2 (6 bases each). Sequenced sample: naive CD8+ T cells sorted from blood. The clonotype comes from a young man in good health. CDR3 coding DNA: TGTGCCACCAGCAATCCTGAGGGGGGCAACACCGGGGAGCTGTTTTTT. This codes for CATSNPEGGNTGELFF.